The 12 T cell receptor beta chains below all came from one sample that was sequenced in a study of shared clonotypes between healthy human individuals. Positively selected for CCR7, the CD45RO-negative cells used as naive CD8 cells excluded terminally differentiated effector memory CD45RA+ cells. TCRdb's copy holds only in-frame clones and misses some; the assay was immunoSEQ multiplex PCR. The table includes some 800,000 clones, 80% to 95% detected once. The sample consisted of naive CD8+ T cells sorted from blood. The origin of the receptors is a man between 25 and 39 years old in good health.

The CDR3 DNA reads TGTGCCAGCAGGGCCCCCGGCTCCTACAATGAGCAGTTCTTC. Translating gives CASRAPGSYNEQFF. The chain links TRBV6-5 to TRBJ2-1; D not certain. V was pared by 6 bases and J by 0 bases, with 9 bases between. The CDR3 sequence is 14 residues long. The germline gives CDR1 MNHEY, CDR2 SVGAGI.

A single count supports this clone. Here the CDR3 reads CASSPIAASYEQYF. DNA of the CDR3: TGTGCCAGCAGCCCAATAGCGGCTTCCTACGAGCAGTACTTC. V gene TRBV7-2 combines with J gene TRBJ2-7, with D perhaps TRBD2 (6 bases). The CDR3 contains 14 residues. The germline V gene has CDR1 SGHTA and CDR2 FQGNSA. Trimming pared 5 bases from V and 1 base from J, leaving 12 bases between.

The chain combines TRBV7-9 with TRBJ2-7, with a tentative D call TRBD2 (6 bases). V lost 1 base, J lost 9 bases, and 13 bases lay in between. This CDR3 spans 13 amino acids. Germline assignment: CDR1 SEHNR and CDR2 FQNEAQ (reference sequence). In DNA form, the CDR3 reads TGTGCCAGCAGCTTAGTGACTAGTCCTGTGCAGTACTTC. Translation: CASSLVTSPVQYF.

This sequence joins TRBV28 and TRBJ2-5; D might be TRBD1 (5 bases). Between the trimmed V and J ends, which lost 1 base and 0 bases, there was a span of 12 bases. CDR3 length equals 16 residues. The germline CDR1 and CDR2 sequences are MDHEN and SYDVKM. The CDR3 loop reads CASSLYTGANQETQYF. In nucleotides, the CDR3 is TGTGCCAGCAGTTTATATACTGGGGCAAACCAAGAGACCCAGTACTTC.

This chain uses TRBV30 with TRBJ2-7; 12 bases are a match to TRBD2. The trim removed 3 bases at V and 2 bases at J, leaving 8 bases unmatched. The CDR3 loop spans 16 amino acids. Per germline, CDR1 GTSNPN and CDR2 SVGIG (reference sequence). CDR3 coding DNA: TGTGCCTGGAGACTAGCGGGAGGCCTGGGCGCCTACGAGCAGTACTTC. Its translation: CAWRLAGGLGAYEQYF.

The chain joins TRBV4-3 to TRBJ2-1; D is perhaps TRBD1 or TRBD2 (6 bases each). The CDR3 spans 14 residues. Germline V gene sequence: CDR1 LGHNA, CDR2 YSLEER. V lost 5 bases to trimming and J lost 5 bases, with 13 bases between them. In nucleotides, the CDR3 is TGCGCCAGCAGCGGAGGGTCAGGGGACAATGAGCAGTTCTTC. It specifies CASSGGSGDNEQFF.

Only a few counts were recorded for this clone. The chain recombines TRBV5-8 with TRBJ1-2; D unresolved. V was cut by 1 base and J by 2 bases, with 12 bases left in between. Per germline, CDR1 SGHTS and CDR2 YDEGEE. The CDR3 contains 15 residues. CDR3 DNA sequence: TGTGCCAGCAGCTTGCCTGAATGGGCGAACTATGGCTACACCTTC. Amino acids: CASSLPEWANYGYTF.

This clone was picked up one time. This CDR3 is CASSLGRSGANVLTF. As DNA, the CDR3 is TGTGCCAGCAGCTTAGGCAGATCTGGGGCCAACGTCCTGACTTTC. The chain joins TRBV11-2 to TRBJ2-6; no clear D gene. Trimming took 1 base from V and 1 from J, leaving 5 bases between them. The CDR3 covers 15 residues. Germline-derived CDR1 and CDR2 are SGHAT and FQNNGV.

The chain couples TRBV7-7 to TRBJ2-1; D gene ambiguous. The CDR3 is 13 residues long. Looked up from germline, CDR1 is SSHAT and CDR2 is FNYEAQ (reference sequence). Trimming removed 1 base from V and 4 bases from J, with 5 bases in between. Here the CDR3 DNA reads TGTGCCAGCAGCTTAGGGCTATACAATGAGCAGTTCTTC. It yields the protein CASSLGLYNEQFF.

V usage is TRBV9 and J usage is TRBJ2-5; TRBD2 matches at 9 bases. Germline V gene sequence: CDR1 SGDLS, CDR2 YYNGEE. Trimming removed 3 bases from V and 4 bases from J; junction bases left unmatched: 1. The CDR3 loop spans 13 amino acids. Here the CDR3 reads CASSAGLAETQYF. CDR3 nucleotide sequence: TGTGCCAGCAGCGCGGGACTAGCAGAGACCCAGTACTTC.

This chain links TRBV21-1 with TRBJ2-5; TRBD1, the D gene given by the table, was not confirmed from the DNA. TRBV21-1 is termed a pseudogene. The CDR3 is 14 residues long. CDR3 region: CASSKDHRQETQYF. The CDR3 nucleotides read TGTGCCAGCAGCAAAGACCACAGGCAAGAGACCCAGTACTTC.

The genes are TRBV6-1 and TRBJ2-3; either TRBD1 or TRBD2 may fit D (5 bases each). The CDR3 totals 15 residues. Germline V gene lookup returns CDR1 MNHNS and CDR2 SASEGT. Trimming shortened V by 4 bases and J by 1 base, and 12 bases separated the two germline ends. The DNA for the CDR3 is TGTGCCAGCAGTGTCAGAGGGGCTCGCACAGATACGCAGTATTTT. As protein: CASSVRGARTDTQYF.